The clone carrying this T cell receptor (beta chain) showed up just once. The V and J ends lost 7 bases and 2 bases, in that order; junction bases with no gene match: 5. The CDR3 consists of 14 residues. Germline CDR1 SGHTA, CDR2 FQGNSA. This record comes from a study of control samples from healthy donors and cancer patients. Sequenced by immunoSEQ multiplex PCR; TCRdb stores in-frame clones only, minus some. The sample holds approximately 90,000 clones; about 87% are singletons and the top ten take approximately 15%. J is TRBJ2-1 and V is TRBV7-2, with 7 bases that match TRBD1. The clonotype originates from a woman between 65 and 79 years old in good health. The specimen was blood. CDR3 sequence reads: CASTLGTAYNEQFF. Here the CDR3 DNA reads TGTGCCAGCACCTTGGGGACAGCCTACAATGAGCAGTTCTTC. Full variable domain (rest looked up from reference TRBV7-2 and TRBJ2-1): GAGVSQSPSNKVTEKGKDVELRCDPISGHTALYWYRQSLGQGLEFLIYFQGNSAPDKSGLPSDRFSAERTGGSVSTLTIQRTQQEDSAVYLCASTLGTAYNEQFFGPGTRLTVL.